This T cell receptor beta chain was sequenced during a study of T cell responses to AZD1222 COVID-19 vaccine (TCRdb year 2021). Background on the whole study: AZD1222 recipients given second doses at about 4 weeks or at about 12 weeks were pooled, since spike-specific TCR depth and breadth were not found to differ between the two schedules. TCR sequencing covered some 250 trial participants: around 210 given two doses of AZD1222 and about 26 given two doses of MenACWY control vaccine. Trial participants were enrolled into age subgroups of 18-55, 56-69 and 70-plus years, which contained 148, 28 and 57 TCR-sequenced participants, respectively. Results the study describes overall, beyond this receptor: Conclusions about previously exposed vaccinees are limited, since just six AZD1222 recipients were seropositive for SARS-CoV-2 at baseline. The whole spike protein was spanned by vaccine-associated CD4 TCRs, and dominant responses were seen in regions 160-218 and 743-854. Nearly half of unique spike-specific TCRs reportedly recognized epitopes outside regions mutated in the B.1.351 and B.1.1.7 variants. After two AZD1222 doses, both the breadth and the depth of spike-specific TCRs were significantly higher than at day 0 and than in MenACWY recipients. In the small 56-69-year group, the increase in depth fell short of significance, most likely because of low power. Because no day 14 peak-response samples were available, repertoires were characterized only after the peak T cell response. Most participants were white British and females outnumbered males, and the authors suggested that clonal diversity may have been underestimated.

What this sample's time point label stands for: baseline before first vaccination. Samples from vaccinated people were obtained from the UK trials COV001 and COV002, which included a single-blind randomized controlled phase 2/3 trial of AZD1222 (ChAdOx1 nCoV-19) in healthy adults. For TCRbeta chain sequencing, PBMC samples were collected from trial participants at day 0 and at day 28 after the second dose. The CDR3 regions of human TCRbeta chains were subjected to immunosequencing. The authors' pipeline ran thus. Repertoire TCRs were checked for matches against a reference library of SARS-CoV-2-specific TCRs that had been generated using the MIRA antigen-specificity platform. Breadth was defined as the fraction of unique TCRs that were SARS-CoV-2-associated, and depth was defined as the fraction of total T cells that were SARS-CoV-2-associated. Using the MIRA data, every spike-specific TCR was mapped to the spike region that the TCR reacted to and assigned to either a CD4 or a CD8 class. Log10-transformed breadth and depth values were compared by one-way ANOVA with Sidak's multiple comparisons tests. TCRdb stores this immuneACCESS table with in-frame sequences only. Part of the clones is absent; in the studies checked, under half of the shortfall reflects unresolved V genes, and no reason is known for the rest. That table gives V, J and clone size, and the DNA gave D and trimming. Across this sample there are 90,000 to 140,000 clones, with more than 75% seen only once. The ten largest clonotypes hold about 9.1% of the sample.

This clone was observed a handful of times. It lacks a known antigen. The sample holds no much larger clone one base away, and base qualities are not on file. Relative to germline, V is missing 8 bases and J is missing 5 bases, with 4 bases of the junction outside any gene match. From the germline V gene (reference sequence), CDR1 is SGHKS and CDR2 is YYEKEE. Inclusive of the bounding cysteine and phenylalanine, the CDR3 is 15 residues long. Only the CDR3 DNA is retained, 45 bases long and in frame from the first base. The receptor was isolated from an adult in good health. Recombination joined TRBV5-5 with TRBJ2-2; the central 15 bases match TRBD2. The sample here was peripheral blood, taken on day 0 of AZD1222 vaccination. The CDR3 here reads CASLGLAGGTGELFF. The DNA sequence is TGTGCCAGTTTGGGACTAGCGGGAGGTACCGGGGAGCTGTTTTTT.